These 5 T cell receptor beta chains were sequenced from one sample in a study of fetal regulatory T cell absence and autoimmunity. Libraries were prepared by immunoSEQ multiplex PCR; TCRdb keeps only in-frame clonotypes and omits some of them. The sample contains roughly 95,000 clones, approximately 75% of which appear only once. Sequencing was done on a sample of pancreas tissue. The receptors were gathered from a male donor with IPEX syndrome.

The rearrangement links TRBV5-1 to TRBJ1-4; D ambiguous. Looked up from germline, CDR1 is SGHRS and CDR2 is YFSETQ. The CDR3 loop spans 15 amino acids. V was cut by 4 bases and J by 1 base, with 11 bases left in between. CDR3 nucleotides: TGCGCCAGCAGCACTGGACTGATAACTAATGAAAAACTGTTTTTT. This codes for CASSTGLITNEKLFF.

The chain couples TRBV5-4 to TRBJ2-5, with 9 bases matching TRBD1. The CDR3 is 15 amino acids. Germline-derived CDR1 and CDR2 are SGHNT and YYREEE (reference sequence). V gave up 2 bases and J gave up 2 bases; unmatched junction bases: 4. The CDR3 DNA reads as TGTGCCAGCAGCTTACAGGGGGCGGTACAAGAGACCCAGTACTTC. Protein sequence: CASSLQGAVQETQYF.

CDR3 protein: CASSSTLAGAPFGYEQYF. The CDR3 DNA reads TGTGCCAGCAGCTCGACCCTAGCGGGGGCCCCCTTCGGGTACGAGCAGTACTTC. The chain recombines TRBV13 with TRBJ2-7, with 10 positions matching TRBD2. The CDR3 is 18 amino acids. The trim removed 4 bases at V and 4 bases at J, leaving 16 bases unmatched. Germline lookup yields CDR1 PRHDT and CDR2 FYEKMQ (reference sequence).

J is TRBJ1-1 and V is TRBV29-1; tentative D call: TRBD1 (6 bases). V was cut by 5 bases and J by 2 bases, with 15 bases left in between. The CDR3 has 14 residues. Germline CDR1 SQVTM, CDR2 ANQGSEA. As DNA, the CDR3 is TGCAGCGTTAACGCTACAGGGATCAACACTGAAGCTTTCTTT. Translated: CSVNATGINTEAFF.

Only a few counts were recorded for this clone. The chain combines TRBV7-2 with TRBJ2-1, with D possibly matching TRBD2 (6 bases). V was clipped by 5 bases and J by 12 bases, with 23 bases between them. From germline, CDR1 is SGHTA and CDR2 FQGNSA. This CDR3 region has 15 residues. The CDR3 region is CASSLRRASAPGQFF. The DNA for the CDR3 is TGTGCCAGCAGCCTAAGACGAGCTAGCGCCCCTGGGCAGTTCTTC.